This record looks at one T cell receptor beta chain sequence and its context. This record belongs to a study of shared clonotypes between healthy human individuals. In the study overall: Sampling drew on donors who were two women and a few men aged 18 to 49.

Germline CDR1 is SGHAT and CDR2 is FQNNGV. With 4 bases removed from V and 0 bases from J, the gap between germline ends came to 10 bases. The CDR3 is made up of 15 amino acids. Data came from immunoSEQ multiplex PCR; TCRdb stores just in-frame clones and leaves some out. The sample carries 2 million to 2.5 million clones, roughly 90% recorded once. The genes are TRBV11-2 and TRBJ2-1; TRBD2 might be the D (5 bases). This TCR was sampled from a man between 18 and 35 years old in good health. Some clones in this sample may be carry-over from other donors' samples. Sequences were obtained from naive CD4+ T cells from PBMCs. Subset given: CD45RA+ positively selected. This CDR3 reads CASSSERSSYNEQFF. Written as DNA, the CDR3 is TGTGCCAGCAGCTCGGAGCGGAGCTCCTACAATGAGCAGTTCTTC.